This section outlines one T cell receptor beta chain sequence together with its context. CDR1 is SGHVS, CDR2 FQNEAQ, per germline. The CDR3 is made up of 17 amino acids. Trimming cost V 6 bases and J 5 bases, with 25 bases left between them. The sample comes from a study of blood T cell repertoires in COVID-19. Across the whole study: T cells, B-cell-depleted T cells, or PBMCs provided the cDNA or gDNA that served as material.

Sequencing was performed with immunoSEQ multiplex PCR; in TCRdb, only in-frame clones are kept and a portion is missing. The sample lists about 200,000 clones, around 87% occurring once. This TCR came from a man between 60 and 75 years old who had recovered from COVID-19. The chain is built from TRBV7-8 and TRBJ1-1, with D possibly being TRBD1 (5 bases). The specimen sequenced was peripheral blood. The CDR3 spells CASSILSGGRSGTEAFF. For the CDR3, the DNA is TGTGCCAGCAGTATTTTAAGTGGGGGGAGGAGCGGAACTGAAGCTTTCTTT.